These 20 T cell receptor beta chains share one sample of origin, sequenced in a study of blood T cell repertoires in COVID-19. Libraries were prepared by immunoSEQ multiplex PCR; TCRdb keeps only in-frame clonotypes and omits some of them. The sample contains 390,000 or so clones, 70% to 90% of which appear only once. The sequenced sample was peripheral blood. These receptors all stem from a woman aged 30 to 39 with COVID-19, enrolled during active disease.

The chain uses TRBV3-1 (or the pseudogene TRBV3-2) and TRBJ2-7; 7 bases map to TRBD1. CDR3 length: 14 residues. The V gene end was trimmed by 2 bases and the J gene end by 2 bases; junction bases not matched to a gene: 3. Per the germline V gene, CDR1 is LGHDT and CDR2 is YNNKEL (reference sequence). The CDR3 nucleotides read TGTGCCAGCAGCCAACCCGGGACAGCCTACGAGCAGTACTTC. This codes for CASSQPGTAYEQYF.

The chain has TRBV10-2 and TRBJ2-7; 9 nucleotides align to TRBD2. Trimming removed 6 bases from V and 4 bases from J; junction bases left unmatched: 10. The CDR3 runs 15 residues. Germline V gives CDR1 WSHSY, CDR2 SAAADI. The chain's CDR3 is CASRGGLAGIYEQYV. The CDR3 coding sequence is TGCGCCAGCAGGGGGGGGCTAGCGGGGATATACGAGCAGTACGTC.

CDR3 in DNA: TGTGCCAGCAGCCCCCCGACAGGACACTATGGCTACACCTTC. Translating it yields CASSPPTGHYGYTF. The genes are TRBV9 and TRBJ1-2; D perhaps matches TRBD1 (6 bases). V was cut by 4 bases and J by 3 bases, with 13 bases left in between. Germline CDR1 reads SGDLS; CDR2 reads YYNGEE. The length of the CDR3 is 14 residues.

The chain uses TRBV15 and TRBJ2-3; 8 bases line up with TRBD2. The junction had 10 bases not matched to a gene; V was cut back by 1 base and J by 4 bases. In germline, CDR1 is LNHNV, CDR2 YYDKDF (reference sequence). There are 17 residues in the CDR3. The CDR3 bases are TGTGCCACCAGCAGAGTTACCGGGACTAGGCTCCCAGATACGCAGTATTTT. Protein sequence: CATSRVTGTRLPDTQYF.

The V gene is TRBV7-2, the J gene TRBJ2-7; a weak D match, TRBD1 (7 bases). The CDR3 is 17 residues long. V lost 5 bases, J lost 2 bases, and 22 bases lay in between. Germline V CDR1 and CDR2: SGHTA, FQGNSA. In DNA, the CDR3 is TGTGCCAGCAGCCTCGAAGGGGGCGGGGACATACCCTACGAGCAGTACTTC. As protein: CASSLEGGGDIPYEQYF.

The chain uses TRBV6-6 and TRBJ2-7; 12 positions agree with TRBD1. The germline gives CDR1 MNHNY, CDR2 SVGAGI (reference sequence). Losses at the gene ends were 0 bases for V and 5 bases for J; bases not matched to a gene: 5. The CDR3 has 16 amino acids. The CDR3 sequence is CASSYSSGTGGNEQYF. The CDR3 DNA is TGTGCCAGCAGTTACTCTTCCGGGACAGGGGGCAACGAGCAGTACTTC.

The V call is TRBV10-1, the J call TRBJ2-7; D gene ambiguous. Trimming pared 0 bases from V and 2 bases from J, leaving 8 bases between. This CDR3 comprises 14 residues. Germline lookup yields CDR1 WNHNN and CDR2 SYGVQD (reference sequence). CDR3 protein: CASSESIQPYEQYF. For the CDR3, the DNA is TGCGCCAGCAGTGAGTCAATACAGCCCTACGAGCAGTACTTC.

This clone appeared once. The CDR3 DNA reads as TGTGCCAACCCCTACAGGGGCGTGAGCTCCTACGAGCAGTACGTC. It is translated as CANPYRGVSSYEQYV. The chain employs TRBV27 and TRBJ2-7, with 7 bases aligning to TRBD1. CDR1 is MNHEY and CDR2 is SMNVEV in the germline V gene (reference sequence). Trimming cost V 10 bases and J 0 bases; bases outside gene matches: 12. CDR3 length equals 15 residues.

This chain connects TRBV3-1 (or the pseudogene TRBV3-2) to TRBJ1-6, with D unresolved. Trimming pared 5 bases from V and 6 bases from J, leaving 11 bases between. The CDR3 is 14 amino acids. Germline-derived CDR1 and CDR2 are LGHDT and YNNKEL (reference sequence). For the CDR3, the DNA is TGTGCCAGCAGCGTTTTCTCTCTTAATTCACCCCTCCACTTT. The encoded protein is CASSVFSLNSPLHF.

This clone has more than one count but fewer than ten. The chain recombines TRBV15 with TRBJ1-5; no reliable D call. V shed 4 bases and J shed 5 bases, with 6 bases lying between them. The CDR3 contains 12 residues. Germline V gene data show CDR1 as LNHNV and CDR2 as YYDKDF (reference sequence). This CDR3 reads CATSTLDQPQHF. CDR3 DNA: TGTGCCACCAGCACCCTAGATCAGCCCCAGCATTTT.

This chain connects TRBV28 to TRBJ1-4; D unclear. Germline CDR1 is MDHEN and CDR2 is SYDVKM. The CDR3 spans 14 residues. V lost 5 bases to trimming and J lost 5 bases, with 12 bases between them. CDR3: CASSPVTRNEKLFF. The CDR3 region has the DNA TGTGCCAGCAGTCCCGTGACAAGAAATGAAAAACTGTTTTTT.

The chain combines TRBV5-4 with TRBJ2-1; TRBD2 matches 7 bases. Per the germline V gene, CDR1 is SGHNT and CDR2 is YYREEE (reference sequence). The CDR3 has 15 amino acids. Losses at the gene ends were 0 bases for V and 2 bases for J; bases not matched to a gene: 2. The CDR3 loop is CASSLERGAYNEQFF. The DNA of the CDR3 is TGTGCCAGCAGCTTGGAACGGGGGGCCTACAATGAGCAGTTCTTC.

The chain has TRBV6-5 and TRBJ1-5, with D hard to call. From germline, CDR1 is MNHEY and CDR2 SVGAGI. Trimming shortened V by 2 bases and J by 4 bases, and 6 bases separated the two germline ends. CDR3 size: 13 residues. The DNA of the CDR3 is TGTGCCAGCAGTTACAACCTAAATCAGCCCCAGCATTTT. Its translation: CASSYNLNQPQHF.

The gene calls are TRBV5-1 and TRBJ1-4, with D possibly matching TRBD1 (5 bases). Per germline, CDR1 SGHRS and CDR2 YFSETQ. This CDR3 is built from 16 residues. Between the trimmed V and J ends, which lost 1 base and 0 bases, there was a span of 10 bases. The CDR3 nucleotides are TGCGCCAGCAGCTTGAGGGGAGGCTCAACTAATGAAAAACTGTTTTTT. Translation gives CASSLRGGSTNEKLFF. The whole variable domain, filled in from reference TRBV5-1 and TRBJ1-4, reads KAGVTQTPRYLIKTRGQQVTLSCSPISGHRSVSWYQQTPGQGLQFLFEYFSETQRNKGNFPGRFSGRQFSNSRSEMNVSTLELGDSALYLCASSLRGGSTNEKLFFGSGTQLSVL.

V gene TRBV7-9 combines with J gene TRBJ2-3; 7 positions agree with TRBD1. Germline V gene lookup returns CDR1 SEHNR and CDR2 FQNEAQ (reference sequence). J gave up 2 bases and V 5 bases, and 10 bases lay outside the gene matches. The CDR3 has 16 residues. The CDR3 coding sequence is TGTGCCAGCAGCACGTCCGGGACAGCAAACACAGATACGCAGTATTTT. This gives the protein CASSTSGTANTDTQYF. Based on the CDR3 plus reference TRBV7-9 and TRBJ2-3, the full variable domain is DTGVSQNPRHKITKRGQNVTFRCDPISEHNRLYWYRQTLGQGPEFLTYFQNEAQLEKSRLLSDRFSAERPKGSFSTLEIQRTEQGDSAMYLCASSTSGTANTDTQYFGPGTRLTVL.

This chain links TRBV11-3 with TRBJ2-2; TRBD1 matches 8 bases. V lost 4 bases, J lost 7 bases, and 8 bases stayed unmatched. CDR3 length: 15 residues. Germline V CDR1 and CDR2: SGHNT, YENEEA. CDR3 protein: CASSWQGALYGELFF. The CDR3 region has the DNA TGTGCCAGCAGCTGGCAGGGGGCGCTTTACGGGGAGCTGTTTTTT.

The genes are TRBV1 and TRBJ1-4; the table gives TRBD1 as D, unverified against the DNA. TRBV1 has pseudogene status. The CDR3 runs to 18 residues. The CDR3 loop is CTSSQEKGQNGLNEKLFF. In nucleotides, the CDR3 is TGCACCAGCAGCCAAGAAAAGGGACAGAACGGCTTAAATGAAAAACTGTTTTTT.

This clone was found once. The chain is built from TRBV19 and TRBJ1-4, with 8 nucleotides matching TRBD1. This CDR3 is 16 amino acids long. With V trimmed by 4 bases and J by 0 bases, 4 bases remained unmatched. CDR1 is LNHDA, CDR2 SQIVND, per germline (reference sequence). CDR3 protein: CASSNDRGATNEKLFF. As DNA, the CDR3 is TGTGCCAGTAGTAACGACAGGGGTGCAACTAATGAAAAACTGTTTTTT.

The chain couples TRBV5-4 to TRBJ1-4; D ambiguous. V shed 5 bases and J shed 3 bases, with 8 bases lying between them. Germline CDR1 is SGHNT and CDR2 is YYREEE (reference sequence). This CDR3 has 13 amino acids. This chain's CDR3 is CASSAGSNEKLFF. The CDR3 DNA reads TGTGCCAGCAGTGCGGGGTCTAATGAAAAACTGTTTTTT. The entire variable domain, with the rest obtained from reference TRBV5-4 and TRBJ1-4, is as follows: ETGVTQSPTHLIKTRGQQVTLRCSSQSGHNTVSWYQQALGQGPQFIFQYYREEENGRGNFPPRFSGLQFPNYSSELNVNALELDDSALYLCASSAGSNEKLFFGSGTQLSVL.

The gene calls are TRBV7-9 and TRBJ1-6; TRBD1 aligns across 7 bases. V was pared by 5 bases and J by 5 bases, with 6 bases of the junction left unmatched. Germline CDR1 SEHNR, CDR2 FQNEAQ (reference sequence). The CDR3 length is 15 residues. CDR3 sequence: CASSRDSQDNSPLHF. In DNA, the CDR3 is TGTGCCAGCAGCCGGGACAGCCAGGATAATTCACCCCTCCACTTT.